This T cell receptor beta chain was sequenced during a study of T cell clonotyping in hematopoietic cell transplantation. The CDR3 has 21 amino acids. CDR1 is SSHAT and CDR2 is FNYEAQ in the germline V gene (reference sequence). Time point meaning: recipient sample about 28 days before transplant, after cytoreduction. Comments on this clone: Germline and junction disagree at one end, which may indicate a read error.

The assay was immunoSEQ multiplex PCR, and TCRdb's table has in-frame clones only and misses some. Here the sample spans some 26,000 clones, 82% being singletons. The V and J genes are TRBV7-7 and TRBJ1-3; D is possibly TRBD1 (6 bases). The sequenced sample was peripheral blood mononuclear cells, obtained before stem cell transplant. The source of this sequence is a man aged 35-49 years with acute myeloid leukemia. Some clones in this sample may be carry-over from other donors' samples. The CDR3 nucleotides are TGTGCTAGCAGCTTATTTTGGGTCAGGGACAATCATAGGGCCTCTGGAAACACCATATATTTT. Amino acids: CASSLFWVRDNHRASGNTIYF.